This T cell receptor (beta chain) is drawn from a study of shared clonotypes between healthy human individuals. For the study at large: CD8 memory received one plate per donor, CD8 naive two, CD4 memory three and CD4 naive three.

The method was immunoSEQ multiplex PCR; TCRdb's version includes in-frame clones alone and lacks a portion of them. The data hold some 2,100,000 clones, with about 93% observed a single time. Naive CD8 cells, CD45RO-negative and positively selected for CCR7, excluded terminally differentiated effector memory CD45RA+ cells. This clone was detected only once. This clonotype was obtained from a man aged 18 to 35 in good health. Some clones in this sample may be carry-over from other donors' samples. Material for sequencing was naive CD8+ T cells from PBMCs.

The CDR3 loop reads CASSYRSNYGYTF. The CDR3 nucleotides read TGTGCCAGCAGTTACAGGAGCAACTATGGCTACACCTTC. The chain couples TRBV28 to TRBJ1-2; D perhaps matches TRBD1 (5 bases). The CDR3 has 13 residues. Trimming left V 4 bases short and J 2 bases short, with 8 bases between. Germline V CDR1 and CDR2: MDHEN, SYDVKM.